The 5 T cell receptor beta chains in this list originate from one sample, sequenced in a study of T cells in women clearing cervical HPV infection (dated by TCRdb to the late 2010s). The receptor library was made with the immunoSEQ multiplex PCR assay. TCRdb took this table from immuneACCESS and kept in-frame rearrangements with V and J called. Such tables lack part of the clones; where checked against another copy, unresolved V genes explain under half of the gap, and the rest is unexplained. This sample's table has entries for about 14,000 clones. The ten largest make up 7.6% of the sample. The sample taken for sequencing was blood buffy coat. The origin of the receptors is a woman aged 18 to 75 with a cervical HPV16 infection that either progressed to CIN3+ or cleared (not recorded which).

For this clone: The read halts 3 residues ahead of the CDR3 end, with the missing end drawn from the germline J gene. V usage is TRBV20-1 and J usage is TRBJ2-3; 9 positions agree with TRBD2. This CDR3 region has 16 residues. The V and J ends lost 3 bases and 4 bases, in that order; junction bases with no gene match: 11. CDR1 DFQATT and CDR2 SNEGSKA come from the germline V gene (reference sequence). CDR3 DNA (partial): TGCAGTGCTAGCGCTCTTGCGGGGGGGCCCCCAGATACG. It translates to CSASALAGGPPDT. The complete CDR3 protein is CSASALAGGPPDTQYF.

As for this clone: The read terminates 3 residues ahead of where the CDR3 ends, so the germline J gene completes it. The gene calls are TRBV7-9 and TRBJ1-2; D gene ambiguous. Germline values: CDR1 SEHNR, CDR2 FQNEAQ (reference sequence). The length of the CDR3 is 12 residues. This chain's CDR3 is CASSLEAYDYTF. Incomplete CDR3 DNA: TGTGCCAGCAGCTTAGAAGCCTACGAC.

Incomplete CDR3 DNA: TGTGCCAGCAGTTATGGGGTAACAGGGCTTGATGAG. Amino acid sequence: CASSYGVTGLDE. The whole CDR3 protein reads CASSYGVTGLDEQFF. The J gene is TRBJ2-1, the V gene TRBV6-2 or TRBV6-3; TRBD1 is a possible D gene (6 bases). The CDR3 is cut off 3 residues early in the read; its end comes from the germline J gene. The V end lost 3 bases, the J end lost 8 bases, and 17 bases lay between the germline ends. This CDR3 is 15 amino acids long. CDR1 MNHEY and CDR2 SVGEGT come from the germline V gene.

Turning to this clone: At one of its ends the junction is not consistent with the germline gene, which may arise from a read error. The DNA ends 3 residues before the CDR3 does, and the rest of the CDR3 is filled in from the germline J gene. The sample carries other DNA sequences with the same CDR3. The chain combines TRBV10-3 with TRBJ1-3, with D possibly being TRBD1 (5 bases). The CDR3 is 14 residues long. Per the germline V gene, CDR1 is ENHRY and CDR2 is SYGVKD. The CDR3 sequence is CAISEPQVWNTIYF. The sequenced CDR3 bases are TGTGCCATCAGTGAGCCACAGGTGTGGAACACG.

Concerning this clone itself: The missing CDR3 end, 3 residues past where the read stops, is filled in from the germline J gene. J is TRBJ1-2 and V is TRBV19; D not certain. Germline V gene lookup returns CDR1 LNHDA and CDR2 SQIVND (reference sequence). The CDR3 loop spans 15 amino acids. Between the trimmed V and J ends, which lost 3 bases and 7 bases, there was a span of 18 bases. The DNA read from the CDR3 is TGTGCCAGTAGTATTTGGGCAGGCTCTTCGGCTGGC. This encodes CASSIWAGSSAG. The whole CDR3 is CASSIWAGSSAGYTF.